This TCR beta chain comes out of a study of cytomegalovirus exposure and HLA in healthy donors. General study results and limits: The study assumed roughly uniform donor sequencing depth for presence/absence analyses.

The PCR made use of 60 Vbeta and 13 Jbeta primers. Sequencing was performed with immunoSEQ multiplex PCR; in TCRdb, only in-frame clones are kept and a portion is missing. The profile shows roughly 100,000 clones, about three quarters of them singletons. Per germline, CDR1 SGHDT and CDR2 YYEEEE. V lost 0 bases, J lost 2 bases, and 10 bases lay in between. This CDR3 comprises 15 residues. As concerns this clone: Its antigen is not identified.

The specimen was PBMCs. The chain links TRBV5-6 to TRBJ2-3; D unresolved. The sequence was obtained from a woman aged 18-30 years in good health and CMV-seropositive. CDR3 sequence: CASSLGLYNTDTQYF. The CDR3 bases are TGTGCCAGCAGCTTGGGTTTGTACAACACAGATACGCAGTATTTT. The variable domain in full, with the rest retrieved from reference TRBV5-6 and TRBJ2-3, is DAGVTQSPTHLIKTRGQQVTLRCSPKSGHDTVSWYQQALGQGPQFIFQYYEEEERQRGNFPDRFSGHQFPNYSSELNVNALLLGDSALYLCASSLGLYNTDTQYFGPGTRLTVL.